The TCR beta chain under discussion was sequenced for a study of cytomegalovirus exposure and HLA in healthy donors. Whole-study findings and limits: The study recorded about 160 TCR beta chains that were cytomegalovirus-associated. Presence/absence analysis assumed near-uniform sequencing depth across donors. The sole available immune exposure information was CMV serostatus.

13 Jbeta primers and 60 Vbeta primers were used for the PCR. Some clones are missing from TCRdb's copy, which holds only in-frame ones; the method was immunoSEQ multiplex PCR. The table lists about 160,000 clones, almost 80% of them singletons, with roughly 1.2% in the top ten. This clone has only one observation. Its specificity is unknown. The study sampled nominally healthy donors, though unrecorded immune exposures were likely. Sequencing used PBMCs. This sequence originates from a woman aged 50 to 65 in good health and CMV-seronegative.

The CDR3 nucleotides read TGTGCCAGCAGCAAAGTTCTGGCGGGGGCCCCCTACGAGCAGTACTTC. As protein: CASSKVLAGAPYEQYF. This chain uses TRBV21-1 with TRBJ2-7; the table's D gene call, TRBD2, was not cross checked with the DNA. TRBV21-1 is given as a pseudogene. This CDR3 has 16 amino acids.